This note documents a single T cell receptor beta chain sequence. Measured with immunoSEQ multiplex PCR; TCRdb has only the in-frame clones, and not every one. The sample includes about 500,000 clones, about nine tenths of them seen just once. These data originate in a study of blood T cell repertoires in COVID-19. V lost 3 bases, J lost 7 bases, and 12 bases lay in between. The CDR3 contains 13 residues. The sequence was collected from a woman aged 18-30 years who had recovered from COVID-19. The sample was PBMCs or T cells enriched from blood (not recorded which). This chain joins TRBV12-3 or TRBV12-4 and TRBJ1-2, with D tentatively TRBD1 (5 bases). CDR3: CASSLGLLGGYTF. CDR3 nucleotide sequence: TGTGCCAGCAGTTTGGGACTCCTGGGTGGCTACACCTTC.